This TCR beta chain is from a study of blood T cell repertoires in COVID-19. The germline V gene encodes CDR1 MDHEN and CDR2 SYDVKM. Trimming removed 6 bases at V and 0 bases at J, with 15 bases between. This CDR3 contains 16 residues. Measured with immunoSEQ multiplex PCR; TCRdb has only the in-frame clones, and not every one. This sample has about 270,000 clones, with around 93% found just once. What was sequenced was PBMCs or T cells enriched from blood (not recorded which). This TCR derives from a man aged 40-49 years who had been exposed to COVID-19. The chain uses TRBV28 and TRBJ2-4; D might be TRBD1 (7 bases). The CDR3 sequence: CASSEAGGTAKNIQYF. The DNA for the CDR3 is TGTGCCAGCAGCGAAGCAGGGGGGACAGCCAAAAACATTCAGTACTTC.